These 14 T cell receptor beta chains were all obtained from the same sample, sequenced in a study of beta chain features in type 1 diabetes. The study reverse transcribed the entire isolated RNA, so it sequenced expressed TCRB transcripts. Method: immunoSEQ multiplex PCR; TCRdb's copy keeps in-frame clones and lacks some. The data show 300,000 to 350,000 clones, 9.3% seen once. Their target antigens are unknown. General study findings and limits: All four CD4+ subsets of Type 1 diabetes patients contained TCRB CDR3s that were moderately but significantly shorter.

The sample comprised central memory CD4+ T cells from blood. These receptors originate from a man under 40 with type 1 diabetes.

V and J are TRBV9 and TRBJ1-5; D not resolved. Germline lookup yields CDR1 SGDLS and CDR2 YYNGEE. Trimming took off 0 bases at V and 3 bases at J, with 7 bases between the two ends. The CDR3 covers 14 residues. CDR3 sequence (DNA): TGTGCCAGCAGCGTAGCCAGGATCAATCAGCCCCAGCATTTT. Translation: CASSVARINQPQHF.

Only a few counts were recorded for this clone. This chain uses TRBV30 with TRBJ1-4; maybe TRBD1 (5 bases). CDR1 is GTSNPN, CDR2 SVGIG, per germline (reference sequence). The CDR3 totals 14 residues. V was trimmed by 5 bases and J by 1 base, leaving 11 bases between them. CDR3 in amino acids: CAWAGSLTNEKLFF. For the CDR3, the DNA is TGTGCCTGGGCAGGGAGTTTAACTAATGAAAAACTGTTTTTT.

A word on this clone: Just one base apart from a much larger clone, this may be a read error. CDR3 coding DNA: TGTGCCAGCAGCCCGACAGGGAGCTCCTACGAGCAGTACTTC. It is translated as CASSPTGSSYEQYF. The gene calls are TRBV5-6 and TRBJ2-7; TRBD1 matches 7 bases. Trimming at V came to 4 bases and at J to 0 bases, leaving 4 bases not matched to a gene. Per germline, CDR1 SGHDT and CDR2 YYEEEE. CDR3 length equals 14 residues.

This clone was counted between two and nine times. The rearrangement uses TRBV10-2 and TRBJ2-7, with a possible D match to TRBD2 (5 bases). This CDR3 is built from 13 residues. Per germline, CDR1 WSHSY and CDR2 SAAADI. The V end lost 5 bases, the J end lost 4 bases, and 12 bases lay between the germline ends. The CDR3 is CASSIRDVYEQYF. Written as DNA, the CDR3 is TGCGCCAGCAGTATCCGGGATGTATACGAGCAGTACTTC.

This chain connects TRBV2 to TRBJ1-2, with 8 bases that match TRBD1. The J segment lost 3 bases and the V segment lost 8 bases, leaving 5 bases of the junction unmatched. The germline CDR1 and CDR2 sequences are SNHLY and FYNNEI. The CDR3 contains 13 residues. In DNA, the CDR3 is TGTGCCAGCGGGGCAGGGGGCGACTATGGCTACACCTTC. Translated: CASGAGGDYGYTF.

The chain carries TRBV7-9 and TRBJ2-7, with no clear D. This CDR3 comprises 12 residues. V lost 5 bases and J 6 bases, leaving 11 bases between the germline ends. CDR1 and CDR2 (germline): SEHNR, FQNEAQ (reference sequence). CDR3 sequence: CASSHSVGEQYF. CDR3 nucleotide sequence: TGTGCCAGCAGCCACTCAGTGGGCGAGCAGTACTTC.

This clone appeared a few times. CDR3 sequence reads: CASSQQGLAEAFF. CDR3 DNA: TGTGCCAGCAGCCAACAGGGATTGGCTGAAGCTTTCTTT. The V and J genes are TRBV14 and TRBJ1-1; a possible D gene is TRBD1 (5 bases). The length of the CDR3 is 13 residues. Trimming stripped 2 bases from V and 6 bases from J, with 10 bases between. Germline-derived CDR1 and CDR2 are SGHDN and FVKESK.

This clone occurred a few times. The V and J genes are TRBV29-1 and TRBJ2-4, with D tentatively TRBD2 (5 bases). Looked up from germline, CDR1 is SQVTM and CDR2 is ANQGSEA. V shed 6 bases and J shed 7 bases, with 16 bases lying between them. The CDR3 length is 13 residues. The CDR3 loop reads CSVSYKGGNIQYF. In DNA, the CDR3 is TGCAGCGTCTCGTATAAGGGCGGGAACATTCAGTACTTC.

This clone was counted only a few times. The J gene is TRBJ1-1, the V gene TRBV30, with D tentatively TRBD1 (5 bases). Germline V gene sequence: CDR1 GTSNPN, CDR2 SVGIG (reference sequence). Trimming stripped 3 bases from V and 1 base from J, with 21 bases between. This CDR3 spans 17 amino acids. The CDR3, as DNA: TGTGCCTGGAGGGGGAATATACAGGCCAATGAGAACACTGAAGCTTTCTTT. It yields the protein CAWRGNIQANENTEAFF.

This chain links TRBV7-2 with TRBJ2-7, with D perhaps being TRBD1 or TRBD2 (5 bases each). Per the germline V gene, CDR1 is SGHTA and CDR2 is FQGNSA. The CDR3 has 15 amino acids. The germline V and J ends were trimmed by 3 bases and 0 bases, with 12 bases remaining between them. The CDR3 nucleotides read TGTGCCAGCAGCTTGACAGCGGCGAGCTCCTACGAGCAGTACTTC. Its protein is CASSLTAASSYEQYF.

The chain uses TRBV27 and TRBJ2-6; TRBD2 agrees at 8 bases. CDR3 length: 18 residues. The germline V gene encodes CDR1 MNHEY and CDR2 SMNVEV (reference sequence). The V segment lost 6 bases and the J segment 1 base; nucleotides outside the gene matches: 11. CDR3 residues: CASRALSGGGSGANVLTF. CDR3 DNA: TGTGCCAGCAGGGCCCTCAGCGGGGGAGGGTCTGGGGCCAACGTCCTGACTTTC.

There are a few counts of this clone. This chain connects TRBV6-1 to TRBJ2-1, with D perhaps TRBD1 (6 bases). The CDR3 runs 10 residues. V was cut by 8 bases and J by 13 bases, with 12 bases left in between. The germline CDR1 and CDR2 sequences are MNHNS and SASEGT. This CDR3 is CASRQVGQFF. CDR3 nucleotide sequence: TGTGCCAGCCGACAGGTTGGACAGTTCTTC.

This clone was seen a few times. J is TRBJ1-5 and V is TRBV2, with D perhaps matching TRBD1 (6 bases). The CDR3 is made up of 14 amino acids. Germline V gene data show CDR1 as SNHLY and CDR2 as FYNNEI. The V end was cut by 3 bases, the J end by 3 bases, with 9 bases between. The CDR3 reads CASSETGFNQPQHF. The CDR3 region has the DNA TGTGCCAGCAGTGAGACAGGCTTCAATCAGCCCCAGCATTTT. Combining the CDR3 with reference TRBV2 and TRBJ1-5 gives the whole variable domain EPEVTQTPSHQVTQMGQEVILRCVPISNHLYFYWYRQILGQKVEFLVSFYNNEISEKSEIFDDQFSVERPDGSNFTLKIRSTKLEDSAMYFCASSETGFNQPQHFGDGTRLSIL.

This chain links TRBV6-5 with TRBJ1-1; 9 nucleotides line up with TRBD1. The J segment lost 1 base and the V segment lost 6 bases, leaving 6 bases of the junction unmatched. Germline CDR1 MNHEY, CDR2 SVGAGI. CDR3 length equals 15 residues. CDR3 sequence (DNA): TGTGCCAGCAGGAAACAGGGGGCTGGGAACACTGAAGCTTTCTTT. As protein: CASRKQGAGNTEAFF.